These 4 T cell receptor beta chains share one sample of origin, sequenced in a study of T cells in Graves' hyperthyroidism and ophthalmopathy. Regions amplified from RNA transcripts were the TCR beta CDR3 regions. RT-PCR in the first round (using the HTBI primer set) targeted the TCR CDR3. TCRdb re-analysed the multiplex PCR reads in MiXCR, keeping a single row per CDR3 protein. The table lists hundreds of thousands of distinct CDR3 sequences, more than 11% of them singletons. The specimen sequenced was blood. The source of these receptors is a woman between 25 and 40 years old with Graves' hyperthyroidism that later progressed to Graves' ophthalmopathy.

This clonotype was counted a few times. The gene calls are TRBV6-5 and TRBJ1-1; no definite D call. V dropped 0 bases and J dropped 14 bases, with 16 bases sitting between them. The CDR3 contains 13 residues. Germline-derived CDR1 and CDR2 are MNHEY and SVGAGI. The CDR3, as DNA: TGTGCCAGCAGTTACTCGAATGGCCAGGAGCACTTCTTT. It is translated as CASSYSNGQEHFF.

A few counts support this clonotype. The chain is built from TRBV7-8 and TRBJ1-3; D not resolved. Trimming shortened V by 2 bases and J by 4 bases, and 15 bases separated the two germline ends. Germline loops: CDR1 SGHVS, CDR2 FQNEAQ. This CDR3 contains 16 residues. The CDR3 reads CASSLFWTGEGNTIYF. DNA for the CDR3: TGTGCCAGCAGCTTATTTTGGACCGGAGAGGGAAACACCATATATTTT.

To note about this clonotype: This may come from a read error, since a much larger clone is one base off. CDR3 residues: CAGGLLSGANVLTF. CDR3 coding DNA: TGTGCCGGCGGGCTTCTCTCTGGGGCCAACGTCCTGACTTTC. The chain has TRBV27 and TRBJ2-6; D is possibly TRBD2 (5 bases). This CDR3 comprises 14 residues. From germline, CDR1 is MNHEY and CDR2 SMNVEV (reference sequence). V was trimmed by 11 bases and J by 0 bases, leaving 11 bases between them.

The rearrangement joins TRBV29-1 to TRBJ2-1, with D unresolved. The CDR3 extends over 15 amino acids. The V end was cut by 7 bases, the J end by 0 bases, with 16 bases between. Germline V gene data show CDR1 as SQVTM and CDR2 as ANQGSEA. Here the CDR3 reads CSASHVASSYNEQFF. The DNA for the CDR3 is TGCAGCGCCTCTCATGTGGCCTCCTCCTACAATGAGCAGTTCTTC.